The clone carrying this T cell receptor (beta chain) was recorded once. The data derive from a study of blood T cell repertoires in COVID-19. Study in general: COVID-19 samples, acute and convalescent, were from the United States, Italy and Spain. PBMCs, B-cell-depleted T cells, or T cells provided the cDNA or gDNA that made up the material.

The trim removed 5 bases at V and 4 bases at J, leaving 12 bases unmatched. The CDR3 covers 18 residues. CDR1 is SSHAT and CDR2 is FNYEAQ in the germline V gene (reference sequence). Original processing notes: Reference gene primer amplification gave estimated nucleated cell counts. Method: immunoSEQ multiplex PCR; TCRdb's copy keeps in-frame clones and lacks some. V and J calls and clone size are as listed in that table; D and trimming were resolved from the DNA. The data show roughly 260,000 clones, just under 90% seen once. The chain uses TRBV7-7 and TRBJ2-2; 11 bases align to TRBD2. Sequencing input: peripheral blood. This clonotype originated in a woman aged 40-49 years with acute or convalescent COVID-19. CDR3 region: CASSPGGVAGGLTGELFF. The CDR3 coding sequence is TGTGCCAGCAGCCCCGGAGGGGTAGCGGGGGGGCTCACCGGGGAGCTGTTTTTT. The full variable domain, in which reference TRBV7-7 and TRBJ2-2 provide the parts outside the CDR3, is GAGVSQSPRYKVTKRGQDVTLRCDPISSHATLYWYQQALGQGPEFLTYFNYEAQPDKSGLPSDRFSAERPEGSISTLTIQRTEQRDSAMYRCASSPGGVAGGLTGELFFGEGSRLTVL.